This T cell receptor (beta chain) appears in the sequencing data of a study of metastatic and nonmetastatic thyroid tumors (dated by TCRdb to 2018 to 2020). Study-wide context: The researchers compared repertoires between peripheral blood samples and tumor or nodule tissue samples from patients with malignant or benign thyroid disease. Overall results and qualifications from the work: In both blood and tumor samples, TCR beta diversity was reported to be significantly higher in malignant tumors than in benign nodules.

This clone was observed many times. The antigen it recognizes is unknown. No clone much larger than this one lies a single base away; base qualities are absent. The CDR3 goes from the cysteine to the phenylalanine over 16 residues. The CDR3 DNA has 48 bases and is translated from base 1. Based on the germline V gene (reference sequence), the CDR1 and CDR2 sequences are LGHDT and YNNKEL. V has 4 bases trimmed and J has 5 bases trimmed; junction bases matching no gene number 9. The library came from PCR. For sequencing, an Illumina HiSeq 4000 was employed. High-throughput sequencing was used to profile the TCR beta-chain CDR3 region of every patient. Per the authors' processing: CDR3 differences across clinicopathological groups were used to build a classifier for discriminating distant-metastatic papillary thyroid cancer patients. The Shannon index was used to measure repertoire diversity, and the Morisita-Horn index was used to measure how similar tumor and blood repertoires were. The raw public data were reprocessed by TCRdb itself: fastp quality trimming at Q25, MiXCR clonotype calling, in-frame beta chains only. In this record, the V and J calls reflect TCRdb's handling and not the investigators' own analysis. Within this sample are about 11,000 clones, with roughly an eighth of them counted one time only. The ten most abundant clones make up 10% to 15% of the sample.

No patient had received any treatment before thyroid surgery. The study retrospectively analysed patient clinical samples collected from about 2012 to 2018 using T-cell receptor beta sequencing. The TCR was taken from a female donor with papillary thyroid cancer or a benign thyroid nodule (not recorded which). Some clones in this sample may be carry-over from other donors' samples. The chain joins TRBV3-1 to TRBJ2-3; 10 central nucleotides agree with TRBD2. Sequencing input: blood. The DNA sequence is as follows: TGTGCCAGCAGCCCGAGAGCGGGAGGGCGAGAAGATACGCAGTATTTT. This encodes CASSPRAGGREDTQYF.